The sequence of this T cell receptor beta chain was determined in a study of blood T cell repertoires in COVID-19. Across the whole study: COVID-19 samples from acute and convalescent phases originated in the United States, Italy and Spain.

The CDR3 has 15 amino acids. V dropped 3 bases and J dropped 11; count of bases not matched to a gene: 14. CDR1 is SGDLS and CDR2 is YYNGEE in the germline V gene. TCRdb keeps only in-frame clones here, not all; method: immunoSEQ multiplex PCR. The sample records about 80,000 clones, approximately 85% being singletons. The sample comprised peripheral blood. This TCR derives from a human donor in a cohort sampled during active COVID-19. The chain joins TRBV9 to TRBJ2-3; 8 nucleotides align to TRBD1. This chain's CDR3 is CASSGQGPGWGMQYF. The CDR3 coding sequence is TGTGCCAGCAGCGGACAGGGGCCCGGCTGGGGAATGCAGTATTTT. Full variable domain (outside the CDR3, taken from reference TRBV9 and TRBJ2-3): DSGVTQTPKHLITATGQRVTLRCSPRSGDLSVYWYQQSLDQGLQFLIQYYNGEERAKGNILERFSAQQFPDLHSELNLSSLELGDSALYFCASSGQGPGWGMQYFGPGTRLTVL.